Sequencing of this T cell receptor beta chain was carried out in a study of blood T cell repertoires in COVID-19. Clones were sequenced by immunoSEQ multiplex PCR, and TCRdb holds only the in-frame ones, with some missing. This sample yields around 220,000 clones, of which 82% are seen a single time; 7.5% to 9.5% belongs to the top ten. Sequencing input: peripheral blood. The receptor was derived from a woman of 80 years or more with COVID-19, enrolled during active disease.

In nucleotides, the CDR3 is TGTGCCTGGGCCCTCGGACTAGCAGCTGAGCAGTTCTTC. It encodes CAWALGLAAEQFF. The gene calls are TRBV30 and TRBJ2-1; 8 bases are shared with TRBD2. With 5 bases clipped from V and 9 bases from J, the junction kept 9 bases outside the gene matches. The CDR3 is made up of 13 amino acids. CDR1 GTSNPN and CDR2 SVGIG come from the germline V gene (reference sequence).